The present entry profiles one T cell receptor beta chain with its context. Its antigen is unidentified. The data were taken from a study of early T cells in non-severe SARS-CoV-2 infection. At the level of the study: Bulk RNA from unsorted whole blood was sequenced; chains were unpaired.

Individual cDNA molecules each received unique molecular identifiers attached to them. TCRdb re-derived calls from the 5' RACE reads in MiXCR, one entry per CDR3 protein. The profile covers some 34,000 distinct CDR3 sequences, with 6% to 7.5% appearing a single time and about 12% taken by the ten largest. Study outcomes and limitations: Matching with VDJdb favored anti-spike CD8 responses (missing private and CD4 specificities).

The V end lost 0 bases, the J end lost 0 bases, and 12 bases lay between the germline ends. Germline CDR1 reads MNHEY; CDR2 reads SMNVEV (reference sequence). The CDR3 runs 17 residues. The rearrangement links TRBV27 to TRBJ2-1, with D hard to call. Specimen: whole blood, collected at baseline. The origin of this receptor is an adult who was a healthcare worker with PCR-confirmed SARS-CoV-2 infection or an uninfected control (not recorded which). The CDR3 DNA reads TGTGCCAGCAGTTTATCATTGCGTACCTACTCCTACAATGAGCAGTTCTTC. Translation: CASSLSLRTYSYNEQFF.